These 3 T cell receptor beta chains share one sample of origin, sequenced in a study of post-analysis software for immune sequencing data. Tagging with unique molecular identifiers was a feature of the TCR beta cDNA libraries. Each CDR3 protein gets one entry after TCRdb re-called the PCR reads with MiXCR. The table lists about 160,000 distinct CDR3 sequences, 36% of them singletons. The sample was blood, taken after autologous hematopoietic stem cell transplantation. The receptors shown here come from a girl aged 10-17 years with multiple sclerosis.

This chain uses TRBV20-1 with TRBJ2-7; the match to TRBD2 covers 9 bases. The CDR3 loop spans 13 amino acids. Trimming at V came to 2 bases and at J to 2 bases, leaving 1 base not matched to a gene. Germline CDR1 reads DFQATT; CDR2 reads SNEGSKA (reference sequence). CDR3 sequence: CSARSSGTYEQYF. The DNA of the CDR3 is TGCAGTGCTAGATCTAGCGGGACCTACGAGCAGTACTTC.

This clonotype was detected many times. The chain is built from TRBV29-1 and TRBJ2-5; tentatively, D is TRBD1 or TRBD2 (6 bases each). Looked up from germline, CDR1 is SQVTM and CDR2 is ANQGSEA. V lost 4 bases and J lost 5, with 11 bases in between. The CDR3 is 12 residues long. The CDR3 loop reads CSVVTGGETQYF. CDR3 nucleotide sequence: TGCAGCGTTGTGACAGGAGGGGAGACCCAGTACTTC.

The chain is built from TRBV6-5 and TRBJ2-3, with unresolved D. The CDR3 loop spans 13 amino acids. In germline, CDR1 is MNHEY, CDR2 SVGAGI. V was cut by 4 bases and J by 2 bases, with 7 bases left in between. CDR3 residues: CASSLAFTDTQYF. The CDR3 coding sequence is TGTGCCAGCAGTTTGGCATTCACAGATACGCAGTATTTT.